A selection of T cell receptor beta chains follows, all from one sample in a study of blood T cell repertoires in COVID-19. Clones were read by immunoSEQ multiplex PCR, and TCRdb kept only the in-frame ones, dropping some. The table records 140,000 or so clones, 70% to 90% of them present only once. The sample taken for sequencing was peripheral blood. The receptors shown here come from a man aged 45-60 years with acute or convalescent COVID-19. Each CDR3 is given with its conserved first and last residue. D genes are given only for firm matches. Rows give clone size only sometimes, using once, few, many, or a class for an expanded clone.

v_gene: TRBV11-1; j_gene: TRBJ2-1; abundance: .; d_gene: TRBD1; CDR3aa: CASRRRTGRPGDEQFF; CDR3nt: TGTGCCAGCAGACGAAGGACAGGCCGACCTGGCGATGAGCAGTTCTTC
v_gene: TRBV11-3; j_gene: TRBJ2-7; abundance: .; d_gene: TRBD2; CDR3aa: CASSLARLAGGREQYF; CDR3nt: TGTGCCAGCAGCTTAGCCCGACTAGCGGGAGGGAGGGAGCAGTACTTC
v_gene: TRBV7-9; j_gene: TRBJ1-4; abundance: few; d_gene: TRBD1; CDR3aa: CASSSRQGEEKLFF; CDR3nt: TGTGCCAGCAGCTCGAGGCAGGGGGAAGAAAAACTGTTTTTT
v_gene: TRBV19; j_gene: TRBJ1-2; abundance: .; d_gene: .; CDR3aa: CASTDQGGYGYTF; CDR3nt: TGTGCCAGTACCGATCAGGGTGGCTATGGCTACACCTTC
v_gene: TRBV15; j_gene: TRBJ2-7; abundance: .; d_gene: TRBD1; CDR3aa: CATSRGQGKVYEQYF; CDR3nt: TGTGCCACCAGCAGGGGACAGGGAAAGGTCTACGAGCAGTACTTC
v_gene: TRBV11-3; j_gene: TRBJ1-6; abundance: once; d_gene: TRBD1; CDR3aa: CASSFTGQNNSPLHF; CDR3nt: TGTGCCAGCAGCTTTACGGGACAGAATAATTCACCCCTCCACTTT
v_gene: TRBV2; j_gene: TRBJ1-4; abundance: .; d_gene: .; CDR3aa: CASSEGLNEKLFF; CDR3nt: TGTGCCAGCAGTGAAGGGCTGAATGAAAAACTGTTTTTT
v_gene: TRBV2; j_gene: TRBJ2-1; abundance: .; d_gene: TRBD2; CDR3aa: CASIHGGGGYNEQFF; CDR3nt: TGTGCCAGCATCCACGGGGGGGGCGGCTACAATGAGCAGTTCTTC
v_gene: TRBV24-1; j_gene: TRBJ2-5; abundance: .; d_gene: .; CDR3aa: CATSDFGRETQYF; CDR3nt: TGTGCCACCAGTGATTTCGGCAGGGAGACCCAGTACTTC
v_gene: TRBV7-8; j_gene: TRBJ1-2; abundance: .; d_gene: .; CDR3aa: CASSFEHLPYGYTF; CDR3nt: TGTGCCAGCAGCTTCGAACATCTTCCTTATGGCTACACCTTC
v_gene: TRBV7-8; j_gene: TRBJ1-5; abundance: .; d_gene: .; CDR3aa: CASSLASDQPQHF; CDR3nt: TGTGCCAGCAGCTTAGCGAGCGATCAGCCCCAGCATTTT
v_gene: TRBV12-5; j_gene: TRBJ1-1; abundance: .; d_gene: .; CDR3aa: CASGLVPGEEEAFF; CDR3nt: TGTGCTAGTGGTTTGGTTCCCGGGGAGGAAGAAGCTTTCTTT
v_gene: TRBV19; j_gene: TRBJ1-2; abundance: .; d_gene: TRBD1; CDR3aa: CASSQDRVSLYGYTF; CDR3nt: TGTGCCAGTAGCCAGGACAGGGTAAGCCTCTATGGCTACACCTTC
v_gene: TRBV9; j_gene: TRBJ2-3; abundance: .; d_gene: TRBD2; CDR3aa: CASSQGLAGGDTQYF; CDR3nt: TGTGCCAGCAGCCAGGGGCTGGCGGGGGGAGATACGCAGTATTTT
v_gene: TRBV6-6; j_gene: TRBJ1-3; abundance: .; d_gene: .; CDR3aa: CASTFSVSGNTIYF; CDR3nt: TGTGCCAGCACCTTCAGCGTCTCTGGAAACACCATATATTTT
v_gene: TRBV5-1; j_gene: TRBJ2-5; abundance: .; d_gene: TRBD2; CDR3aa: CASRRGYLAGEGETQYF; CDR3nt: TGCGCCAGCAGAAGAGGGTATCTAGCGGGAGAGGGAGAGACCCAGTACTTC
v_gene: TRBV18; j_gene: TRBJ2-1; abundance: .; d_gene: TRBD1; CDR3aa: CASSPGQGGAGEQFF; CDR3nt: TGTGCCAGCTCACCTGGACAGGGGGGAGCGGGTGAGCAGTTCTTC
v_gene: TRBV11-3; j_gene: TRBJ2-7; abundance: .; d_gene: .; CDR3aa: CASTDRISYEQYF; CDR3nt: TGTGCCAGCACTGACAGAATCTCTTACGAGCAGTACTTC
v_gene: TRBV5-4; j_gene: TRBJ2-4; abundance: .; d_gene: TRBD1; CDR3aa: CASSSQGAQKNIQYF; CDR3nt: TGTGCCAGCAGCTCGCAGGGGGCCCAAAAAAACATTCAGTACTTC
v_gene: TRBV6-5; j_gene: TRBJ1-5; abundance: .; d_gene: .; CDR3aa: CASREQGKGQPQHF; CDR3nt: TGTGCCAGCAGAGAGCAGGGAAAGGGTCAGCCCCAGCATTTT
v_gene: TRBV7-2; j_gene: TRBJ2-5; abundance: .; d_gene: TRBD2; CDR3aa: CASSRTSGTETQYF; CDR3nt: TGTGCCAGCAGCCGGACTAGTGGGACGGAGACCCAGTACTTC
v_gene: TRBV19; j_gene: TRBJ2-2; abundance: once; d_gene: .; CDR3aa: CASSIYVSVNTGELFF; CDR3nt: TGTGCCAGTAGTATATATGTGAGCGTTAACACCGGGGAGCTGTTTTTT
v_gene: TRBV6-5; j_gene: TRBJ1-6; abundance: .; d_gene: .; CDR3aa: CASRITQGANSPLHF; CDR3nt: TGTGCCAGCAGAATCACACAGGGCGCGAATTCACCCCTCCACTTT
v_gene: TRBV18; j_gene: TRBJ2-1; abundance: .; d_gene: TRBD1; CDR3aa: CASSPVGQGRNEQFF; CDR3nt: TGTGCCAGCTCACCAGTCGGACAGGGGAGGAATGAGCAGTTCTTC
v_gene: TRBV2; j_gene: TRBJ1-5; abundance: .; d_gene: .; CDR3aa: CASSVIENQPQHF; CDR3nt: TGTGCCAGCAGTGTAATTGAGAATCAGCCCCAGCATTTT
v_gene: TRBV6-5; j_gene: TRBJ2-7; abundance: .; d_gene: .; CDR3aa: CASSYSEDTYEQYF; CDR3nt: TGTGCCAGCAGTTACTCTGAGGATACCTACGAGCAGTACTTC
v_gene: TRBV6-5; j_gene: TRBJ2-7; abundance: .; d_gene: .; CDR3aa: CASSYALRSYEQYF; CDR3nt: TGTGCCAGCAGTTATGCCCTCAGGTCCTACGAGCAGTACTTC
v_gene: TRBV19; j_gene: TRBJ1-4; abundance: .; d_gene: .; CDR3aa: CASSTTTEGINEKLFF; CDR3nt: TGTGCCAGTAGTACAACGACAGAAGGGATTAATGAAAAACTGTTTTTT
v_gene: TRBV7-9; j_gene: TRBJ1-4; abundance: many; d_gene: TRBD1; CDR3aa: CASSSRGQGAREKLFF; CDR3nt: TGTGCCAGCAGCTCCCGGGGGCAGGGGGCAAGAGAAAAACTGTTTTTT
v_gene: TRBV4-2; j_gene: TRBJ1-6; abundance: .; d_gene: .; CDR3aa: CASRAGGSSYNSPLHF; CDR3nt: TGTGCCAGCAGGGCGGGCGGCAGCTCCTATAATTCACCCCTCCACTTT
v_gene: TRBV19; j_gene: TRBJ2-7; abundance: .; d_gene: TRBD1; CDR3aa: CASSIALGQAEQYF; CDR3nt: TGTGCCAGTAGTATAGCCCTGGGACAGGCCGAGCAGTACTTC
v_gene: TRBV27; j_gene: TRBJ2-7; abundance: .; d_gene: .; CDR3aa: CASSFAVTYEQYF; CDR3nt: TGTGCCAGCAGTTTCGCAGTGACCTACGAGCAGTACTTC
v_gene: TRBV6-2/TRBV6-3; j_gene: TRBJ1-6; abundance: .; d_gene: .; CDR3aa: CASSWQGTYNSPLHF; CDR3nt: TGTGCCAGCAGTTGGCAGGGCACCTATAATTCACCCCTCCACTTT
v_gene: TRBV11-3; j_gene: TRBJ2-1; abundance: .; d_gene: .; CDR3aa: CASSLGSTTADEQFF; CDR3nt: TGTGCCAGCAGCTTAGGTAGCACAACGGCCGATGAGCAGTTCTTC
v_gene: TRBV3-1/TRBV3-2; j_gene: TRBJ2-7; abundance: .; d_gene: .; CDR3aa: CASSKDFYEQYF; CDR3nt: TGTGCCAGCAGCAAGGACTTCTACGAGCAGTACTTC
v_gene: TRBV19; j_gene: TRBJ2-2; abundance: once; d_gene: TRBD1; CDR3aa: CASSVTGYTGELFF; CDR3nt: TGTGCCAGTAGTGTGACAGGGTATACCGGGGAGCTGTTTTTT
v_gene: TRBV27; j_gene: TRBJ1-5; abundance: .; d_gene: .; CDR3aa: CASSWGGESNQPQHF; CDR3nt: TGTGCCAGCAGTTGGGGGGGAGAGAGCAATCAGCCCCAGCATTTT
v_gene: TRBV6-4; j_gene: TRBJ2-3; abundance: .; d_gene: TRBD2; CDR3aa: CASGDGLVPLADTQYF; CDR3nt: TGTGCCAGCGGGGACGGACTAGTACCGCTCGCAGATACGCAGTATTTT
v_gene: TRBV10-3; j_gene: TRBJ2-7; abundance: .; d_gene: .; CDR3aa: CAISDSAKQYF; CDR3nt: TGTGCCATCAGTGACAGCGCCAAGCAGTACTTC
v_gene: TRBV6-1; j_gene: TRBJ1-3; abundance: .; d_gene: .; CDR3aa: CASSELGSGNTIYF; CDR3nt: TGTGCCAGCAGTGAACTAGGCTCTGGAAACACCATATATTTT